This T cell receptor beta chain was found in a study of cytomegalovirus exposure and HLA in healthy donors. Findings of the study overall: Across all donors, roughly uniform sequencing depth was an assumption of the presence/absence analyses.

Whereas donors were nominally healthy upon sampling, unrecorded immune exposures were probable. V dropped 3 bases and J dropped 5; count of bases not matched to a gene: 8. The CDR3 runs 16 residues. Per germline, CDR1 SGDLS and CDR2 YYNGEE. This clone was picked up a small number of times. The antigen is not known. The PCR used 60 Vbeta and 13 Jbeta primers. Original data processing: Tens of millions of unique TCR beta chains, roughly 11 million of them shared, were counted by a later analysis. Profiling relied on immunoSEQ multiplex PCR, and the TCRdb table lists in-frame clones only, not all of them. V, J and clone size are those of that table, while D and trimming were read from the DNA. Of 150,000 to 200,000 clones detected, around 80% appear once; the ten largest clones hold about 13%.

The sequence was obtained from a woman between 45 and 65 years old in good health and CMV-seropositive. The genes are TRBV9 and TRBJ2-5, with 12 positions matching TRBD2. The material sequenced was PBMCs. CDR3 in DNA: TGTGCCAGCAGCGCGGTGGCTAGCGGGGGGGCTGAGACCCAGTACTTC. This codes for CASSAVASGGAETQYF.